Listed below are T cell receptor beta chains from one sample, sequenced in a study of molecular identifiers for immune sequencing clone quantification. TCRdb reanalysed the PCR reads using MiXCR and keeps one entry per CDR3 protein. The table includes about 10,000 distinct CDR3 sequences, roughly 19% detected once. Sequenced: naive CD8+ T cells from blood, with Jurkat cell RNA spiked in. The receptor source for this set is a human donor in good health. Some libraries in this study had Jurkat cell RNA spiked in. Each CDR3 is given with its conserved first and last residue. Each record gives: V gene, D gene, CDR3 length, clone size, J gene, CDR3 protein, CDR3 DNA. D genes are given only for firm matches. A row's size may be missing; if present it is once, few, many or a size class.

>TRBV15|NA|13|medium-sized|TRBJ1-5
CATSEGRLQPQHF
TGTGCCACCAGCGAAGGGAGGCTCCAGCCCCAGCATTTT
>TRBV30|NA|13|medium-sized|TRBJ2-1
CAWRSGSSPEQFF
TGTGCCTGGAGAAGCGGGTCGAGTCCTGAGCAGTTCTTC
>TRBV30|NA|12|many|TRBJ1-3
CAWREMMNTIYF
TGTGCCTGGAGGGAAATGATGAACACCATATATTTT
>TRBV4-3|NA|13|medium-sized|TRBJ2-7
CASSPQPTYEQYF
TGCGCCAGCAGCCCCCAACCTACCTACGAGCAGTACTTC
>TRBV7-9|NA|15|medium-sized|TRBJ1-2
CASSLPTDWAYGYTF
TGTGCCAGCAGCTTACCCACTGACTGGGCCTATGGCTACACCTTC
>TRBV28|TRBD1|18|medium-sized|TRBJ1-3
CASRPGQGADVSGNTIYF
TGTGCCAGCAGGCCGGGACAGGGGGCGGACGTCTCTGGAAACACCATATATTTT
>TRBV9|NA|13|many|TRBJ2-5
CASSVAARETQYF
TGTGCCAGCAGCGTAGCAGCTCGAGAGACCCAGTACTTC
>TRBV6-2/TRBV6-3|TRBD2|16|NA|TRBJ2-1
CASSQTSGRFLNEQFF
TGTGCCAGCAGTCAGACTAGCGGGAGGTTTCTCAATGAGCAGTTCTTC
>TRBV18|NA|14|NA|TRBJ1-4
CASSHRDQYEKLFF
TGTGCCAGCTCACACCGGGACCAATATGAAAAACTGTTTTTT
>TRBV7-9|NA|13|medium-sized|TRBJ1-1
CASSPGPSAEAFF
TGTGCCAGCAGCCCCGGCCCTTCAGCTGAAGCTTTCTTT
>TRBV5-6|NA|13|NA|TRBJ2-7
CASSFPSSYEQYF
TGTGCCAGCAGCTTTCCCAGTTCCTACGAGCAGTACTTC
>TRBV2|TRBD2|17|NA|TRBJ2-2
CASSQPWDYANTGELFF
TGTGCCAGCAGTCAACCCTGGGACTACGCTAACACCGGGGAGCTGTTTTTT
>TRBV20-1|TRBD2|17|NA|TRBJ2-5
CSAGRGTSGRVQETQCF
TGCAGTGCTGGCCGTGGGACTAGCGGGAGGGTGCAAGAGACCCAGTGCTTC
>TRBV7-2|TRBD2|15|medium-sized|TRBJ2-1
CASSSTGLAFNEQFF
TGTGCCAGCAGCTCGACGGGACTAGCGTTCAATGAGCAGTTCTTC
>TRBV27|NA|14|many|TRBJ2-3
CASSLLRGIDTQYF
TGTGCCAGCAGTTTACTTCGGGGTATAGATACGCAGTATTTT
>TRBV13|TRBD2|15|medium-sized|TRBJ2-5
CASSPAGGLDETQYF
TGTGCCAGCAGCCCGGCGGGGGGACTAGACGAGACCCAGTACTTC
>TRBV19|NA|14|medium-sized|TRBJ1-5
CASKAGYNSQPQHF
TGTGCCAGTAAGGCGGGGTATAACAGTCAGCCCCAGCATTTT
>TRBV7-2|NA|11|medium-sized|TRBJ2-3
CASRTLDTQYF
TGTGCCAGCAGGACGTTAGATACGCAGTATTTT
>TRBV27|NA|21|NA|TRBJ1-4
CASSLPSLPTSPSRINEKLFF
TGTGCCAGCAGTTTACCGAGTCTCCCCACAAGTCCATCCCGTATTAATGAAAAACTGTTTTTT
>TRBV15|NA|13|many|TRBJ1-5
CATSRDWSQPQHF
TGTGCCACCAGCAGAGATTGGAGTCAGCCCCAGCATTTT
>TRBV11-2|NA|15|many|TRBJ1-4
CASRRMGTTNEKLFF
TGTGCCAGCAGACGAATGGGTACAACTAATGAAAAACTGTTTTTT
>TRBV4-1|TRBD2|15|NA|TRBJ2-7
CASSQRSGSSYEQYF
TGCGCCAGCAGCCAACGGAGCGGGAGCTCCTACGAGCAGTACTTC
>TRBV6-6|NA|15|many|TRBJ2-3
CASSQGGSSTDTQYF
TGTGCCAGCAGCCAAGGAGGGTCCTCTACAGATACGCAGTATTTT
>TRBV11-2|NA|17|medium-sized|TRBJ2-3
CASSPPLFTSTLLTQYF
TGTGCCAGCAGCCCCCCCCTATTCACTAGTACTCTCCTTACGCAGTATTTT
>TRBV11-2|TRBD2|15|many|TRBJ2-7
CASSFSSGRRNEQYF
TGTGCCAGCAGCTTTTCTAGCGGCCGCAGGAACGAGCAGTACTTC
>TRBV15|TRBD1|14|medium-sized|TRBJ1-1
CATQDRAVSFEAFF
TGTGCCACGCAGGACAGGGCGGTTTCTTTTGAAGCTTTCTTT
>TRBV6-6|NA|14|NA|TRBJ2-2
CASSYLDSIRELFF
TGTGCCAGCAGTTACCTAGACTCCATCCGGGAGCTGTTTTTT
>TRBV7-8|TRBD2|15|medium-sized|TRBJ2-1
CASSPGEGFYNEQFF
TGTGCCAGCAGCCCCGGGGAGGGGTTCTACAATGAGCAGTTCTTC
>TRBV2|TRBD2|15|NA|TRBJ2-7
CASSEGLAVRDEQYF
TGTGCCAGCAGCGAGGGACTAGCGGTGCGGGACGAGCAGTACTTC
>TRBV7-2|NA|12|medium-sized|TRBJ2-5
CASMGLEETQYF
TGTGCCAGTATGGGACTCGAAGAGACCCAGTACTTC
>TRBV11-2|NA|13|many|TRBJ2-1
CASSLWTKGEQFF
TGTGCCAGCAGCTTATGGACTAAGGGTGAGCAGTTCTTC
>TRBV19|NA|15|many|TRBJ2-7
CASSIVTGKFVEQYF
TGTGCCAGTAGTATAGTTACAGGGAAGTTCGTCGAGCAGTACTTC
>TRBV11-2|NA|12|NA|TRBJ2-1
CASSLLGNEQFF
TGTGCCAGCAGCTTATTGGGCAATGAGCAGTTCTTC
>TRBV11-2|NA|14|NA|TRBJ2-1
CANSLDGSGILLAF
TGTGCCAACAGCTTAGATGGATCGGGGATCCTGCTTGCGTTC
>TRBV13|TRBD1|16|many|TRBJ2-5
CASSLDNNGQEETQYF
TGTGCCAGCAGCTTAGACAATAATGGACAGGAAGAGACCCAGTACTTC
>TRBV2|NA|14|few|TRBJ1-1
CASRRQQGNTEAFF
TGTGCCAGCAGGCGACAACAGGGAAACACTGAAGCTTTCTTT
>TRBV4-1|NA|13|medium-sized|TRBJ2-5
CASSREVAETQYF
TGCGCCAGCAGCCGAGAAGTAGCAGAGACCCAGTACTTC
>TRBV12-3/TRBV12-4|TRBD2|15|few|TRBJ2-5
CASSLVLAGGETQYF
TGTGCCAGCAGTTTAGTACTAGCGGGAGGAGAGACCCAGTACTTC
>TRBV6-5|TRBD1|15|medium-sized|TRBJ2-7
CASTISRTGKDEQYF
TGTGCCAGCACCATTTCGAGGACAGGGAAGGACGAGCAGTACTTC
>TRBV4-1|TRBD2|16|many|TRBJ2-2
CASSHVAGANTGELFF
TGCGCCAGCAGCCACGTAGCGGGCGCGAACACCGGGGAGCTGTTTTTT
>TRBV11-2|TRBD2|16|few|TRBJ2-1
CASSLDGRADYNEQFF
TGTGCCAGCAGCTTAGACGGGAGGGCCGACTACAATGAGCAGTTCTTC
>TRBV4-3|NA|16|NA|TRBJ1-6
CASSQQWGRDNSPLHF
TGCGCCAGCAGCCAACAATGGGGACGGGATAATTCACCCCTCCACTTT
>TRBV4-1|TRBD1|16|medium-sized|TRBJ2-1
CASSQRTGSSYNEQFF
TGCGCCAGCAGCCAACGGACAGGGAGCTCCTACAATGAGCAGTTCTTC
>TRBV19|TRBD1|14|medium-sized|TRBJ2-7
CASSPGQGGYEQYF
TGTGCCAGTAGTCCGGGACAGGGCGGCTACGAGCAGTACTTC
>TRBV7-3|NA|17|medium-sized|TRBJ1-1
CASSLTYSGQPNTEAFF
TGTGCCAGCAGCTTAACGTACTCGGGTCAGCCGAACACTGAAGCTTTCTTT
>TRBV6-5|NA|11|many|TRBJ1-5
CASGLNQPQHF
TGTGCCAGCGGGCTTAATCAGCCCCAGCATTTT
>TRBV7-9|NA|13|NA|TRBJ2-4
CASAAVFGNIQYF
TGTGCCAGCGCTGCGGTTTTCGGAAACATTCAGTACTTC
>TRBV11-2|TRBD2|19|medium-sized|TRBJ2-5
CASSSEGLAGVSSRETQYF
TGTGCCAGCAGCTCCGAGGGACTAGCGGGAGTCTCGAGTAGAGAGACCCAGTACTTC
>TRBV28|NA|17|medium-sized|TRBJ1-5
CASSFLVEGEGGQPQHF
TGTGCCAGCAGTTTTTTAGTGGAAGGGGAAGGGGGTCAGCCCCAGCATTTT
>TRBV28|NA|13|NA|TRBJ1-2
CASSYRNSYGYTF
TGTGCCAGCAGTTACAGGAATTCCTATGGCTACACCTTC
>TRBV20-1|NA|15|medium-sized|TRBJ2-7
CSASLSWGGRDEQYF
TGCAGTGCTAGCCTCTCCTGGGGTGGGAGAGACGAGCAGTACTTC